The 15 T cell receptor beta chains reported below all come from one sample, sequenced in a study of shared clonotypes between healthy human individuals. Terminally differentiated effector memory CD45RA+ cells were excluded by CCR7 positive selection of CD45RO-negative cells. Sequencing used immunoSEQ multiplex PCR; TCRdb keeps in-frame clones, though not all of them. The table shows some 2,100,000 clones, with 85% to 95% occurring only once. Sequenced sample: naive CD8+ T cells from PBMCs. The receptors here all came from a man between 18 and 29 years old in good health. Some clones in this sample may be carry-over from other donors' samples.

This sequence joins TRBV6-5 and TRBJ1-2; D gene uncertain. Germline lookup yields CDR1 MNHEY and CDR2 SVGAGI. This CDR3 has 13 amino acids. V lost 0 bases and J lost 10, with 12 bases in between. CDR3 amino acids: CASSYSSGGIYTF. The DNA of the CDR3 is TGTGCCAGCAGTTACTCGTCCGGAGGGATCTACACCTTC.

The chain recombines TRBV6-5 with TRBJ1-5, with D possibly matching TRBD1 (5 bases). Germline CDR1 is MNHEY and CDR2 is SVGAGI. The CDR3 is 14 residues long. Trimming cost V 0 bases and J 9 bases, with 12 bases left between them. The CDR3: CASSYSEGPGPQHF. Written as DNA, the CDR3 is TGTGCCAGCAGTTACTCCGAGGGACCGGGGCCCCAGCATTTT.

The chain carries TRBV4-3 and TRBJ2-7; no clear D. CDR3 length equals 14 residues. The V and J ends lost 0 bases and 3 bases respectively, with 9 bases between them. Germline-derived CDR1 and CDR2 are LGHNA and YSLEER. CDR3 region: CASSQDRTNYEQYF. For the CDR3, the DNA is TGCGCCAGCAGCCAAGATCGAACAAACTACGAGCAGTACTTC.

This sequence joins TRBV27 and TRBJ2-7, with 8 bases matching TRBD2. The length of the CDR3 is 14 residues. Germline CDR1 reads MNHEY; CDR2 reads SMNVEV (reference sequence). With 0 bases clipped from V and 6 bases from J, the junction kept 4 bases outside the gene matches. CDR3 amino acids: CASSLSGLVFEQYF. The DNA of the CDR3 is TGTGCCAGCAGTTTATCGGGACTAGTTTTCGAGCAGTACTTC.

This sequence joins TRBV5-1 and TRBJ2-3; maybe TRBD2 (7 bases). This CDR3 spans 15 amino acids. CDR1 SGHRS and CDR2 YFSETQ come from the germline V gene. V lost 7 bases and J lost 6, with 21 bases in between. CDR3 residues: CASAPEGGAADTQYF. CDR3 nucleotide sequence: TGCGCCAGCGCACCGGAGGGGGGGGCGGCGGATACGCAGTATTTT. The variable domain in full, completed from reference TRBV5-1 and TRBJ2-3, reads KAGVTQTPRYLIKTRGQQVTLSCSPISGHRSVSWYQQTPGQGLQFLFEYFSETQRNKGNFPGRFSGRQFSNSRSEMNVSTLELGDSALYLCASAPEGGAADTQYFGPGTRLTVL.

This chain connects TRBV6-4 to TRBJ2-1, with 7 bases lining up with TRBD2. There are 15 residues in the CDR3. The V gene end was trimmed by 3 bases and the J gene end by 4 bases; junction bases not matched to a gene: 6. Germline values: CDR1 MRHNA, CDR2 SNTAGT. This CDR3 is CASSESLAEYNEQFF. Written as DNA, the CDR3 is TGTGCCAGCAGTGAAAGTCTAGCGGAATACAATGAGCAGTTCTTC.

The rearrangement links TRBV27 to TRBJ1-2, with D possibly being TRBD1 (5 bases). Trimming took off 8 bases at V and 4 bases at J, with 14 bases between the two ends. Germline lookup yields CDR1 MNHEY and CDR2 SMNVEV (reference sequence). CDR3 size: 13 residues. The CDR3 reads CASSPTAAYGYTF. The CDR3, as DNA: TGTGCCAGCTCCCCGACAGCAGCCTATGGCTACACCTTC.

The V and J genes are TRBV4-3 and TRBJ2-7; TRBD1 might be the D (6 bases). CDR1 and CDR2 from the germline V gene are LGHNA and YSLEER. The CDR3 has 15 residues. Trimming removed 3 bases from V and 6 bases from J, with 18 bases in between. CDR3 DNA sequence: TGCGCCAGCAGCCAGGGAGCCGGGACACCTAGCGAGCAGTACTTC. Amino acid sequence: CASSQGAGTPSEQYF.

The chain carries TRBV19 and TRBJ2-7, with 7 bases identical to TRBD2. J gave up 5 bases and V 9 bases, and 16 bases lay outside the gene matches. The germline V gene has CDR1 LNHDA and CDR2 SQIVND (reference sequence). This CDR3 has 15 amino acids. CDR3 protein: CASGNSGWGKNEQYF. The CDR3 DNA reads as TGTGCCAGCGGAAATAGCGGGTGGGGTAAGAACGAGCAGTACTTC.

This chain uses TRBV30 with TRBJ1-5, with a tentative D call TRBD1 (5 bases). CDR1 is GTSNPN and CDR2 is SVGIG in the germline V gene (reference sequence). V gave up 2 bases and J gave up 9 bases, with 17 bases separating them. This CDR3 spans 14 amino acids. This chain's CDR3 is CAWSHEQAFSPQHF. The CDR3 DNA is TGTGCCTGGAGTCATGAACAGGCGTTCTCGCCCCAGCATTTT.

This clone was detected only a few times. Distinct nucleotide sequences in the sample also encode this CDR3. This rearrangement joins TRBV27 to TRBJ1-2; D is undetermined. Germline CDR1 and CDR2: MNHEY and SMNVEV (reference sequence). The CDR3 loop spans 14 amino acids. The V end lost 5 bases, the J end lost 4 bases, and 14 bases lay between the germline ends. The CDR3 DNA is TGTGCCAGCAGTCCCTTGGGCCAGATCTATGGCTACACCTTC. Its protein is CASSPLGQIYGYTF.

The V call is TRBV9, the J call TRBJ2-7; 8 bases match TRBD2. V was pared by 3 bases and J by 0 bases, with 8 bases of the junction left unmatched. CDR1 and CDR2 (germline): SGDLS, YYNGEE. The CDR3 extends over 16 amino acids. CDR3 region: CASSDSTSGRSYEQYF. CDR3 nucleotide sequence: TGTGCCAGCAGCGACTCTACTAGCGGACGCTCCTACGAGCAGTACTTC.

Comment on this clone: Other nucleotide sequences in the sample specify the same CDR3. The V and J genes are TRBV29-1 and TRBJ2-2; D is ambiguous. Deletions cut 4 bases from V and 1 base from J, with 4 bases between. CDR3 length: 12 amino acids. Germline-derived CDR1 and CDR2 are SQVTM and ANQGSEA. The CDR3 DNA reads as TGCAGCGTTGCGGGGAACACCGGGGAGCTGTTTTTT. It translates to CSVAGNTGELFF.

The rearrangement joins TRBV13 to TRBJ2-6; 8 bases agree with TRBD1. The germline gives CDR1 PRHDT, CDR2 FYEKMQ (reference sequence). The V and J ends lost 1 base and 0 bases, in that order; junction bases with no gene match: 5. The CDR3 contains 18 residues. DNA of the CDR3: TGTGCCAGCAGCTTAGACAGGGGGGCCTACTCTGGGGCCAACGTCCTGACTTTC. It is translated as CASSLDRGAYSGANVLTF.

V and J are TRBV19 and TRBJ2-2; D is ambiguous. Germline CDR1 and CDR2: LNHDA and SQIVND (reference sequence). V was cut by 10 bases and J by 7 bases, with 10 bases left in between. The CDR3 covers 11 residues. The CDR3 DNA reads as TGTGCCATTAGGGTAAACGGGGAGCTGTTTTTT. It is translated as CAIRVNGELFF.